This T cell receptor beta chain was sequenced for a study of T-cell reconstitution after alpha-beta-depleted transplantation in children. Ten or more counts support this clonotype. Its antigen is still unknown. The CDR3 is 14 amino acids. From germline, CDR1 is SGHVS and CDR2 FNYEAQ. V dropped 3 bases and J dropped 2 bases, with 9 bases sitting between them. Library preparation (for TCRbeta) was performed with unique molecular identifiers. TCRdb called the PCR reads again in MiXCR, with one record for every CDR3 protein. This table holds hundreds of thousands of distinct CDR3 sequences, under 15% found once. Notes on the study in general: The study traced high day-60 TCRbeta diversity in some patients to surviving recipient T cells and thymic progenitors.

The starting material was PBMCs, mostly from graft donor cells, obtained 360 days after TCRalphabeta/CD19-depleted stem cell transplant. This chain joins TRBV7-6 and TRBJ2-3, with D uncertain. This clonotype was sampled from a male patient aged 10-17 years who had a stem cell transplant for acute myeloid leukemia, so the T cells may come from the graft donor. The CDR3 nucleotides are TGTGCCAGCAGCTTGCCCTCGGCCACAGATACGCAGTATTTT. Translated, it gives CASSLPSATDTQYF.